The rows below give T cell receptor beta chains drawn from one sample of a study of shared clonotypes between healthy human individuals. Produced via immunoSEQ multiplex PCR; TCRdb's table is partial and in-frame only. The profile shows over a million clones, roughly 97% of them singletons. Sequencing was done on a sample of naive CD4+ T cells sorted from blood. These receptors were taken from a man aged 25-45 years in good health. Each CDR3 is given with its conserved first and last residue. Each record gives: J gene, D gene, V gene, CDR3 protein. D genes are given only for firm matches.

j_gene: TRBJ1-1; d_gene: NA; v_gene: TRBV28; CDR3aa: CASSLLQNTEAFF
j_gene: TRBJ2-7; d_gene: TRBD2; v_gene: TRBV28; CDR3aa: CASSRLSGTSGSKQYF
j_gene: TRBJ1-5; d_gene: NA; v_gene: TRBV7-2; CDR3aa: CASSRTGITSNQPQHF
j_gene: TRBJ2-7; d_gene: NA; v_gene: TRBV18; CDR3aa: CASSPGAGNSYEQYF
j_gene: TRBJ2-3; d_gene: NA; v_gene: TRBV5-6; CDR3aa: CASSSPGLRDTQYF
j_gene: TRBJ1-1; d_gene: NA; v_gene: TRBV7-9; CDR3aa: CASSLNGVNTEAFF
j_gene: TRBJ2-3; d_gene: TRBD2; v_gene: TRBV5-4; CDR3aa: CASTNVAGGADTQYF
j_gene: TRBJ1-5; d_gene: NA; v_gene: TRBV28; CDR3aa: CASTAGYSNQPQHF
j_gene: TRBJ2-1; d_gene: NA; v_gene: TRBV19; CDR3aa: CASSIGFAANEQFF
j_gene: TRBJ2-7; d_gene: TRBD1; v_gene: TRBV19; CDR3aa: CASSTGQGGEQYF
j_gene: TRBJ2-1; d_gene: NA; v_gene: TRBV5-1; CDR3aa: CASSHSGIRFGEQFF
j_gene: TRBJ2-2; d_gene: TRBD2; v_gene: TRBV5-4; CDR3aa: CASSFSGNYNTGELFF
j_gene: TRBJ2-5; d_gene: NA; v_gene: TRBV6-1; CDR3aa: CASSEGGVWLETQYF
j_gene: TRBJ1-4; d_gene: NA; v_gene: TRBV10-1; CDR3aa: CASSEGRGNEKLFF
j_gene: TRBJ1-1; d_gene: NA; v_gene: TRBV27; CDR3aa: CASINPGRGDPMNTEAFF
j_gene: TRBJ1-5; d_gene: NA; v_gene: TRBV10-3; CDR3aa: CAISESAPGVRNQPQHF
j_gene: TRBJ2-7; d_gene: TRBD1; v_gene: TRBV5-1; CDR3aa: CASTLGGTGNNYEQYF
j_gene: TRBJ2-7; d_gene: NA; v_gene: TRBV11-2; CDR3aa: CASSLWGEQYF
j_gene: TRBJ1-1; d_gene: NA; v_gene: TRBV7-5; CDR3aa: CARIEGVAYYTKEGTEAFF
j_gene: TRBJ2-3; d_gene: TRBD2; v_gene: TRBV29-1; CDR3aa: CSVEILAGRTDTQYF
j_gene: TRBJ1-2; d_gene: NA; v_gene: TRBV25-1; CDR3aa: CASSEVYGYTF
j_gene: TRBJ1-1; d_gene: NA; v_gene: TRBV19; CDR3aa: CASSTTPGTSAEAFF
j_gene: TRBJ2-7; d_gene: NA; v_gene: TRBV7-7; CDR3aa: CASSVAETYEQYF
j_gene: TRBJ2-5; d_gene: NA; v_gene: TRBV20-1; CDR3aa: CSATRGHQYF
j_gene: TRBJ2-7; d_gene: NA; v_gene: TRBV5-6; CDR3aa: CASSFTQGARYEQYF
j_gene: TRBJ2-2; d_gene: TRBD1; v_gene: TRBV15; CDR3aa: CATEIGGGNTGELFF
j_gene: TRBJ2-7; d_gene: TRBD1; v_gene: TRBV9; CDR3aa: CASSRSGTGYEQYF
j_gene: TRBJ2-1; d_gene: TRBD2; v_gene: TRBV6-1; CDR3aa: CASRAERENNEQFF
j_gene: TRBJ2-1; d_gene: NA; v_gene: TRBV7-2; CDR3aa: CASSPTYLANEQFF
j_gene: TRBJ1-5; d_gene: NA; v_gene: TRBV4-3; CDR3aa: CASSQDARESNQPQHF
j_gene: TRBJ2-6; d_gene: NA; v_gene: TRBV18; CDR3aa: CASSPDNVLTF
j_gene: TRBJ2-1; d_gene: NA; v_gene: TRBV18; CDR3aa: CASSIKQPPANEQFF
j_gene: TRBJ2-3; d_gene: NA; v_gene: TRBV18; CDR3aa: CASSPRPGFTSTDTQYF
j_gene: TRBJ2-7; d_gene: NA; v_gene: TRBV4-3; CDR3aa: CASSQSTTGREQYF
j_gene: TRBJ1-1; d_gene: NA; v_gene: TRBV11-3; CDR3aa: CASRMGGMNTEAFF
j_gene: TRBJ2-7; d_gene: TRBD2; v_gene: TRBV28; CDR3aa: CASSLAGVHEQYF
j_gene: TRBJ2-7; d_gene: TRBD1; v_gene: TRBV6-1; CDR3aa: CATPPDRGYYEQYF
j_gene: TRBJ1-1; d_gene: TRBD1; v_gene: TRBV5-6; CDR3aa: CASSSRTGGRMNTEAFF
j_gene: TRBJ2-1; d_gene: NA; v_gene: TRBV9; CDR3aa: CASSVVGTDNEQFF
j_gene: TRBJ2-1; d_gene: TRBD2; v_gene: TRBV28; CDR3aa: CASSKTSGKYNEQFF
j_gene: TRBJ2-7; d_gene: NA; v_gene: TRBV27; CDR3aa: CASSPRSLTGSEQYF